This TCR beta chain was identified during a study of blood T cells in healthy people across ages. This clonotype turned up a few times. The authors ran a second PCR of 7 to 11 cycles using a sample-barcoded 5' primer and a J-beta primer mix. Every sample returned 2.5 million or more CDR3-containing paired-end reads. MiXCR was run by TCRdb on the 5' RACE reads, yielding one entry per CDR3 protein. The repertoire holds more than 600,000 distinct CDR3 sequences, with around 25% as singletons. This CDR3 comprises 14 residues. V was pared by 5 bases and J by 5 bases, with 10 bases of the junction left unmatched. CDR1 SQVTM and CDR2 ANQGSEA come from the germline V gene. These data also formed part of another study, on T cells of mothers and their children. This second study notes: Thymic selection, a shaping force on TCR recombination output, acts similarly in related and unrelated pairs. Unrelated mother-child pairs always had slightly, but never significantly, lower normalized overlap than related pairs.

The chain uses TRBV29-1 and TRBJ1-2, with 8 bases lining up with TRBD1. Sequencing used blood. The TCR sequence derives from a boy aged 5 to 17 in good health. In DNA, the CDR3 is TGCAGCGTTCACTCAGGGGGCCTAAAGTATGGCTACACCTTC. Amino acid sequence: CSVHSGGLKYGYTF.